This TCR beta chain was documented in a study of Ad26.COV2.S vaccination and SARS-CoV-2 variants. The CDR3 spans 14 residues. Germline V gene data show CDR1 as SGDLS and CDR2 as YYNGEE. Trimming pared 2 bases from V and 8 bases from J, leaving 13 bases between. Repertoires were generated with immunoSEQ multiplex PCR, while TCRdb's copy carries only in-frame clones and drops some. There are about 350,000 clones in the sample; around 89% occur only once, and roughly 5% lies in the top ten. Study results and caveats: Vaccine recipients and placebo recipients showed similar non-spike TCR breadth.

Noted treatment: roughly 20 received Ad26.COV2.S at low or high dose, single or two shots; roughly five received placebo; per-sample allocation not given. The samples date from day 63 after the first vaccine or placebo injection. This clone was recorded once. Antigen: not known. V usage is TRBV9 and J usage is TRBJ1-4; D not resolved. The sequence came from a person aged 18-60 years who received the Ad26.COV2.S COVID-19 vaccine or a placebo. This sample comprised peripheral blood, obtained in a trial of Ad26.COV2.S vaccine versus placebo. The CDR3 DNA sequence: TGTGCCAGCAGCGTGGACGCTAGAGAGGAAAAACTGTTTTTT. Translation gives CASSVDAREEKLFF.